This T cell receptor (beta chain) was captured by sequencing in a study of blood T cell repertoires in COVID-19. On the study more broadly: Material from acute and convalescent COVID-19 was sourced from the United States, Italy and Spain. T cells, B-cell-depleted T cells, or PBMCs supplied cDNA or gDNA.

As originally analysed: Counts of nucleated cells, estimated from reference gene primer amplification, were obtained. Measured with immunoSEQ multiplex PCR; TCRdb has only the in-frame clones, and not every one. D and trimming were read from the DNA, whereas the V and J calls and clone size are those reported in that table. The profile shows about 180,000 clones, about 88% of them singletons. V lost 3 bases to trimming and J lost 6 bases; unmatched junction nucleotides: 6. The CDR3 covers 15 residues. Germline loops: CDR1 LNHDA, CDR2 SQIVND (reference sequence). The V gene is TRBV19, the J gene TRBJ1-5; 9 bases agree with TRBD1. Input material: peripheral blood. The sequence derives from a woman younger than 45 with active or convalescent COVID-19. Here the CDR3 reads CASSIDRDRVQPQHF. DNA for the CDR3: TGTGCCAGTAGTATCGACCGGGACAGGGTTCAGCCCCAGCATTTT.